This T cell receptor (beta chain) comes out of a study of blood T cell repertoires in COVID-19. Study information: Specimens from acute and convalescent COVID-19 originated in the United States, Italy and Spain. T cells, B-cell-depleted T cells, or PBMCs supplied cDNA or gDNA.

Per germline, CDR1 LNHDA and CDR2 SQIVND (reference sequence). There are 14 residues in the CDR3. Authors' methods: Amplified reference gene primers provided the basis for estimating nucleated cell counts. The data were produced by immunoSEQ multiplex PCR, yet TCRdb's version contains in-frame clones alone and is incomplete. V and J calls and clone size follow that table, whereas D and trimming were derived from the DNA. Among 200,000 to 300,000 clones listed, more than 75% were seen once. To note about this clone: Sequence at one end of the junction differs from germline and may be a read error.

Material: peripheral blood. This clonotype was sampled from a woman aged 40 to 50 who had recovered from COVID-19. The chain employs TRBV19 and TRBJ1-1, with unresolved D. This CDR3 reads CASRIREINTEAFF. The DNA for the CDR3 is TGTGCCAGTCGTATCCGAGAGATTAACACTGAAGCTTTCTTT.